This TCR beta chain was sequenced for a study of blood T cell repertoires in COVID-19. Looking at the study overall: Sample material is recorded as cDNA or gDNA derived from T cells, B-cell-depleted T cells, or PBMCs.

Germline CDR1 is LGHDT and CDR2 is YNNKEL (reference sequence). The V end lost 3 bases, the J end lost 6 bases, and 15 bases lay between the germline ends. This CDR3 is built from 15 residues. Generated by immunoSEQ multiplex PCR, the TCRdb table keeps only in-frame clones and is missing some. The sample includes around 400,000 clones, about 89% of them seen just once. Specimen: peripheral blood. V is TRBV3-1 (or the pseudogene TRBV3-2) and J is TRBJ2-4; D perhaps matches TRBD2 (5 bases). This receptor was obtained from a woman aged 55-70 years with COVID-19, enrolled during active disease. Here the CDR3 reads CASSQIRGPGNIQYF. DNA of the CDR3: TGTGCCAGCAGCCAGATACGGGGTCCGGGAAACATTCAGTACTTC.